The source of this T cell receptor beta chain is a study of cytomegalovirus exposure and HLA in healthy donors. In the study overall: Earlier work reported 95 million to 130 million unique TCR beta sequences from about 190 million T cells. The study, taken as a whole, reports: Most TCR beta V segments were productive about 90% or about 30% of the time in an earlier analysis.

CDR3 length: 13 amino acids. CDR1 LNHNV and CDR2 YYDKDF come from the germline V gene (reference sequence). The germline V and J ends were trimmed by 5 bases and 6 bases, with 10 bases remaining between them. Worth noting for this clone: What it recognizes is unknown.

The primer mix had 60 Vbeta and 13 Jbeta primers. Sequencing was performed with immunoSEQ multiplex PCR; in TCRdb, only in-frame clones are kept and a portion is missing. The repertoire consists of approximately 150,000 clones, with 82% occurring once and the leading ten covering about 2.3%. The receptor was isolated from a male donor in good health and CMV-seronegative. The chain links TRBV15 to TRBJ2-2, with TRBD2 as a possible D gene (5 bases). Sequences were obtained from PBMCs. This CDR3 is CATSRWRAGELFF. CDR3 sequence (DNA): TGTGCCACCAGCCGCTGGCGGGCCGGGGAGCTGTTTTTT.